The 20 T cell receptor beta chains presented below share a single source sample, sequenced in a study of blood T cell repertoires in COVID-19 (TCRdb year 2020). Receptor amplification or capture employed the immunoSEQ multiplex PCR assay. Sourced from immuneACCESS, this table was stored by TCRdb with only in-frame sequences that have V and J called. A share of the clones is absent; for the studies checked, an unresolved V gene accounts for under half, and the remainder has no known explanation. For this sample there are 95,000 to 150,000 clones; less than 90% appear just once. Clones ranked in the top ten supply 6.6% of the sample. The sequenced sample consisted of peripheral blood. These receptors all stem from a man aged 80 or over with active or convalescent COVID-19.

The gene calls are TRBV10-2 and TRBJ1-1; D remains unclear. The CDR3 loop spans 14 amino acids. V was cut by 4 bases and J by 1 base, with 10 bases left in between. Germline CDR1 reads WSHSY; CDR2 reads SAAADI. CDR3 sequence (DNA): TGCGCCAGCAGTGGTCCCCCAGGGAACACTGAAGCTTTCTTT. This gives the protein CASSGPPGNTEAFF.

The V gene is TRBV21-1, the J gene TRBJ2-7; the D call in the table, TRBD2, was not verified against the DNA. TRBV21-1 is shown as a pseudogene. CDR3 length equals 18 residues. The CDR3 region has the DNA TGTGCCAGCAGCGACCGACTAGCGGACTACACCACCCCTGTGAAGCAGTACTTC. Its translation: CASSDRLADYTTPVKQYF.

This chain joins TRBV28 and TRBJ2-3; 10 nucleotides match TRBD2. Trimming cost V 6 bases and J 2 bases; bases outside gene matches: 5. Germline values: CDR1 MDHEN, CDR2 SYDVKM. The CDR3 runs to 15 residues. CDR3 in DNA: TGTGCCAGCAGAAACCTAGCGGGGGTCACAGATACGCAGTATTTT. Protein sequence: CASRNLAGVTDTQYF.

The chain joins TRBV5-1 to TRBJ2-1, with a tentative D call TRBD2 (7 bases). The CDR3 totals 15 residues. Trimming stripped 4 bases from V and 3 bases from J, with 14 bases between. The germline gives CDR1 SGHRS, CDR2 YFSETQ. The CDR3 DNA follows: TGCGCCAGCAGCCCTCAGGGGACTATCTACAATGAGCAGTTCTTC. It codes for CASSPQGTIYNEQFF.

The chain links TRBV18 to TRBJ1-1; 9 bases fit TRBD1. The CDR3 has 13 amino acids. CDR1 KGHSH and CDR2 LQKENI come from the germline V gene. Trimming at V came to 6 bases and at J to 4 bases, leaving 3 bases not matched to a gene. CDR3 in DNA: TGTGCCAGCTCCGAGGACAGGGGCACTGAAGCTTTCTTT. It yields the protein CASSEDRGTEAFF.

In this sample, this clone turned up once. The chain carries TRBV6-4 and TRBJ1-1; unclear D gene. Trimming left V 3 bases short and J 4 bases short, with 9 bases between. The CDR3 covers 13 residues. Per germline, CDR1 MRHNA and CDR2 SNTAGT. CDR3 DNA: TGTGCCAGCAGTGAAGGGAGCGGCACTGAAGCTTTCTTT. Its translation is CASSEGSGTEAFF.

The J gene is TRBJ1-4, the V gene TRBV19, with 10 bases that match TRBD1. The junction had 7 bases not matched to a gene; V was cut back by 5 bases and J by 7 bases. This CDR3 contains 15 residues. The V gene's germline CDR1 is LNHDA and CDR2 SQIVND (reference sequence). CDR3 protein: CASSPRGQGVEKLFF. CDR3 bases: TGTGCCAGTAGTCCCCGCGGACAGGGGGTTGAAAAACTGTTTTTT.

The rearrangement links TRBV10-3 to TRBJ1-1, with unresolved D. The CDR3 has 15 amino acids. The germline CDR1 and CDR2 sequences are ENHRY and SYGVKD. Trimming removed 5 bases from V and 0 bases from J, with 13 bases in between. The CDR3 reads CAISNSHKMNTEAFF. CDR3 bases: TGTGCCATCAGTAATTCCCACAAGATGAACACTGAAGCTTTCTTT.

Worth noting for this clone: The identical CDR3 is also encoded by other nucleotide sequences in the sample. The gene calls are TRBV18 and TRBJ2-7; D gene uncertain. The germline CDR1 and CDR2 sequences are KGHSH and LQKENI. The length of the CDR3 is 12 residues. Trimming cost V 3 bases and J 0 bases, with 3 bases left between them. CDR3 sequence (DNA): TGTGCCAGCTCACCTAGCTCCTACGAGCAGTACTTC. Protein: CASSPSSYEQYF.

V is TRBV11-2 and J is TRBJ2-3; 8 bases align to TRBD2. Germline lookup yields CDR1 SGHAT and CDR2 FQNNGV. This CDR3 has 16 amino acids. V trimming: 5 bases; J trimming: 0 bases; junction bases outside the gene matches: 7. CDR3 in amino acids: CASSHRSGTSTDTQYF. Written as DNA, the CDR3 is TGTGCCAGCAGCCACCGTAGCGGGACTAGCACAGATACGCAGTATTTT. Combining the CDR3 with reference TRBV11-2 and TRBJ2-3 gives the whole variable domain EAGVAQSPRYKIIEKRQSVAFWCNPISGHATLYWYQQILGQGPKLLIQFQNNGVVDDSQLPKDRFSAERLKGVDSTLKIQPAKLEDSAVYLCASSHRSGTSTDTQYFGPGTRLTVL.

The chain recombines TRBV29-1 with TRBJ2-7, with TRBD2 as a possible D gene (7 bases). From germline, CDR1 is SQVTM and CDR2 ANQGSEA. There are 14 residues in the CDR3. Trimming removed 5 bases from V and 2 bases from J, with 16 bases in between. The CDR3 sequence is CSVQGGDTPYEQYF. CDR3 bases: TGCAGCGTTCAGGGAGGGGACACCCCCTACGAGCAGTACTTC.

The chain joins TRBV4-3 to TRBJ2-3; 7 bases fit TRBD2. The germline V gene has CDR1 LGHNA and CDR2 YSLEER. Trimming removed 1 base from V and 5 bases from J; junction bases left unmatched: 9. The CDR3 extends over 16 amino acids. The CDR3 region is CASSQGASGGRDTQYF. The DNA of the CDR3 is TGCGCCAGCAGCCAAGGGGCTAGCGGAGGGAGAGATACGCAGTATTTT.

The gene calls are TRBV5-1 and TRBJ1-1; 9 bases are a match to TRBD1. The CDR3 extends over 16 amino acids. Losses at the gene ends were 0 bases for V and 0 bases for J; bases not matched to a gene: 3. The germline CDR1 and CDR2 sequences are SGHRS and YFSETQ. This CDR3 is CASSLATGGLNTEAFF. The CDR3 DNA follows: TGCGCCAGCAGCTTGGCCACAGGGGGCTTGAACACTGAAGCTTTCTTT. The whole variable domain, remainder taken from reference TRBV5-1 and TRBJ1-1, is KAGVTQTPRYLIKTRGQQVTLSCSPISGHRSVSWYQQTPGQGLQFLFEYFSETQRNKGNFPGRFSGRQFSNSRSEMNVSTLELGDSALYLCASSLATGGLNTEAFFGQGTRLTVV.

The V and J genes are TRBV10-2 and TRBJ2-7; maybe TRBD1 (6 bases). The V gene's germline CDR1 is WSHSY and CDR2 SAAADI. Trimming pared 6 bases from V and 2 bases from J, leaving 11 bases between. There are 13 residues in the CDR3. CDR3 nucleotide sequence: TGCGCCAGCAGGGGGGACAAGACCTACGAGCAGTACTTC. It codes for CASRGDKTYEQYF.

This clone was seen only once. The CDR3 nucleotides are TGTGCCAGCTCGCCGACAGAGAATCAGCCCCAGCATTTT. Its translation: CASSPTENQPQHF. This chain uses TRBV18 with TRBJ1-5; possible D gene TRBD1, 5 bases. The CDR3 spans 13 residues. CDR1 is KGHSH, CDR2 LQKENI, per germline. V lost 6 bases and J 4 bases, leaving 10 bases between the germline ends.

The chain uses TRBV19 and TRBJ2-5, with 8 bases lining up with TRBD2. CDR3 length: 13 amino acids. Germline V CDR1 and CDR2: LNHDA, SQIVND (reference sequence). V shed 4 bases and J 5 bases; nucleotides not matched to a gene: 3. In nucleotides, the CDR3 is TGTGCCAGTAGTACAACGGGAGGGGAGACCCAGTACTTC. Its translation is CASSTTGGETQYF.

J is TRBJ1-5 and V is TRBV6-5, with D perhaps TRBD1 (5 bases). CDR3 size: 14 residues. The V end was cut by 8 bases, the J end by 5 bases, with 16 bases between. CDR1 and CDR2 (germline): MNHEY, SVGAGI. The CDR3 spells CASPRRDYYQPQHF. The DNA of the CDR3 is TGTGCCAGCCCGCGCAGGGATTATTATCAGCCCCAGCATTTT.

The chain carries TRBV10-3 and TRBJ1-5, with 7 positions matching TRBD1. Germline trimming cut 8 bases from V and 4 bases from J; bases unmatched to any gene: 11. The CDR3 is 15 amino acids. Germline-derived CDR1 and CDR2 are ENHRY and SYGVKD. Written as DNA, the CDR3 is TGTGCCATCCCCGACCAGACAGGGTCAAATCAGCCCCAGCATTTT. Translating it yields CAIPDQTGSNQPQHF.

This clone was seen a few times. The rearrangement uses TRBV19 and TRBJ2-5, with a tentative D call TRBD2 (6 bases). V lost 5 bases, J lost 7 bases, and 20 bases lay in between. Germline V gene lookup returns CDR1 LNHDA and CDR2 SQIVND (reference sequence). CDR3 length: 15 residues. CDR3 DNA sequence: TGTGCCAGTAGTGAATTTAGCGGCCTCGGAGTGACCCAGTACTTC. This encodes CASSEFSGLGVTQYF.

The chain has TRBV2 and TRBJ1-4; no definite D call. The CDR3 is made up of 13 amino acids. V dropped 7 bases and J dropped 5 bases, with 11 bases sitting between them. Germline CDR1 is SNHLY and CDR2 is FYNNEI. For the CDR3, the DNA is TGTGCCAGCATCCGGGAACGAAATGAAAAACTGTTTTTT. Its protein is CASIRERNEKLFF.